The 6 T cell receptor beta chains below all came from one sample that was sequenced in a study of blood T cell repertoires in COVID-19 (dated by TCRdb to about 2020). Libraries were prepared through the immunoSEQ multiplex PCR assay. In TCRdb, the immuneACCESS table is reduced to in-frame sequences with V and J assigned. These tables do not hold every clone; where another copy was compared, an unresolved V gene accounts for under half, and the others remain unexplained. This sample holds 60,000 to 85,000 clones; roughly 86% were observed only once. The ten largest clonotypes hold 36% of the sample. Sequencing was performed on peripheral blood. All receptors derive from a man in his 70s with acute or convalescent COVID-19.

The V call is TRBV28, the J call TRBJ2-2; a possible D gene is TRBD1 (6 bases). From germline, CDR1 is MDHEN and CDR2 SYDVKM. Between the trimmed V and J ends, which lost 8 bases and 2 bases, there was a span of 12 bases. The CDR3 has 14 residues. CDR3 in amino acids: CASSAGTNTGELFF. The CDR3 bases are TGTGCCAGCTCGGCCGGGACAAACACCGGGGAGCTGTTTTTT.

The chain links TRBV3-1 (or the pseudogene TRBV3-2) to TRBJ2-1; D is possibly TRBD2 (6 bases). The CDR3 is 14 residues long. Germline lookup yields CDR1 LGHDT and CDR2 YNNKEL (reference sequence). V shed 0 bases and J shed 4 bases, with 7 bases lying between them. The CDR3 is CASSQDGGYNEQFF. As DNA, the CDR3 is TGTGCCAGCAGCCAAGATGGGGGGTACAATGAGCAGTTCTTC.

The chain combines TRBV2 with TRBJ1-2; TRBD1 matches at 8 bases. The CDR3 sequence is 13 residues long. Germline lookup yields CDR1 SNHLY and CDR2 FYNNEI. V shed 4 bases, J shed 8 bases, and the junction held 6 bases outside the gene matches. For the CDR3, the DNA is TGTGCCAGCAGTGGGTCGACAGGGGAAGGCTACACCTTC. It yields the protein CASSGSTGEGYTF.

The genes are TRBV7-9 and TRBJ2-1; 7 bases line up with TRBD2. J was trimmed by 2 bases and V by 3 bases; bases with no gene match: 4. Germline-derived CDR1 and CDR2 are SEHNR and FQNEAQ (reference sequence). The CDR3 is 15 residues long. The CDR3 loop reads CASSFSTSAYNEQFF. The CDR3 DNA follows: TGTGCCAGCAGCTTTTCTACTAGCGCCTACAATGAGCAGTTCTTC.

The V and J genes are TRBV19 and TRBJ2-1, with D perhaps matching TRBD1 (6 bases). In germline, CDR1 is LNHDA, CDR2 SQIVND (reference sequence). This CDR3 has 14 residues. Trimming shortened V by 1 base and J by 3 bases, and 7 bases separated the two germline ends. The CDR3: CASSIVGGYNEQFF. The CDR3 region has the DNA TGTGCCAGTAGTATAGTAGGGGGCTACAATGAGCAGTTCTTC.

This clone was counted a few times. This chain uses TRBV10-1 with TRBJ2-3; perhaps TRBD2 as D (6 bases). Germline values: CDR1 WNHNN, CDR2 SYGVQD (reference sequence). V shed 4 bases and J shed 2 bases, with 13 bases lying between them. The CDR3 loop spans 15 amino acids. DNA of the CDR3: TGCGCCAGCAGTGTCGGGGAGGACGCCACAGATACGCAGTATTTT. It yields the protein CASSVGEDATDTQYF.